The rows below give T cell receptor beta chains drawn from one sample of a study of blood T cell repertoires in COVID-19. The data were produced by immunoSEQ multiplex PCR, yet TCRdb's version contains in-frame clones alone and is incomplete. Here the sample spans approximately 190,000 clones, 85% to 90% being singletons. The sequencing sample was made of PBMCs or T cells enriched from blood (not recorded which). All receptors come from a woman between 35 and 50 years old in a cohort exposed to, infected with or recovered from COVID-19 (not recorded which). Both conserved end residues are part of each CDR3. The D gene is left open where the match is weak. Clone size is stated in some rows and not others, as once, few, many or a class when expanded.

d_gene	j_gene	v_gene	abundance	CDR3aa	CDR3nt
-	TRBJ1-2	TRBV4-3	-	CASSQDLGVNYGYTF	TGCGCCAGCAGCCAAGATCTAGGGGTTAACTATGGCTACACCTTC
TRBD2	TRBJ2-3	TRBV4-2	-	CASSQESLASTDTQYF	TGTGCCAGCAGCCAAGAATCACTAGCGAGCACAGATACGCAGTATTTT
-	TRBJ2-1	TRBV2	-	CASSDPQGSSYNEQFF	TGTGCCAGCAGTGACCCGCAGGGGAGCTCCTACAATGAGCAGTTCTTC
TRBD2	TRBJ2-3	TRBV9	-	CASSVSSGRTRNTQYF	TGTGCCAGCAGCGTCTCTTCCGGGAGGACCAGGAATACGCAGTATTTT
TRBD1	TRBJ1-1	TRBV6-4	few	CASSSETGAGGTEAFF	TGTGCCAGCAGCTCTGAGACAGGGGCCGGGGGCACTGAAGCTTTCTTT
-	TRBJ1-1	TRBV6-4	-	CASSADSNTEAFF	TGTGCCAGCAGTGCGGACAGTAACACTGAAGCTTTCTTT
-	TRBJ1-1	TRBV2	once	CASDRQVTGTEAFF	TGTGCCAGCGATAGACAGGTAACGGGAACTGAAGCTTTCTTT
-	TRBJ2-2	TRBV21-1	-	CASGDRGPLDTGELFF	TGTGCCAGCGGGGACAGGGGCCCTTTGGACACCGGGGAGCTGTTTTTT
-	TRBJ2-2	TRBV2	-	CARGTTNTGELFF	TGTGCCAGGGGGACAACGAACACCGGGGAGCTGTTTTTT
TRBD2	TRBJ2-3	TRBV7-6	-	CASSRSSGYTDTQYF	TGTGCCAGCAGCCGGTCTAGCGGGTACACAGATACGCAGTATTTT
-	TRBJ1-3	TRBV14	-	CASSHQGGFGNTIYF	TGTGCCAGCAGCCACCAAGGGGGATTCGGAAACACCATATATTTT
-	TRBJ1-1	TRBV7-9	-	CASSERQQVNTEAFF	TGTGCCAGCAGCGAGCGACAGCAAGTGAACACTGAAGCTTTCTTT
-	TRBJ1-1	TRBV19	-	CASSNIVSTEAFF	TGTGCCAGTAGTAACATTGTGTCGACTGAAGCTTTCTTT
-	TRBJ2-7	TRBV5-1	once	CASSFTGLTYEQYF	TGCGCCAGCAGCTTTACAGGGTTAACCTACGAGCAGTACTTC
TRBD2	TRBJ2-1	TRBV4-2	-	CASSHQLAGALNEQFF	TGTGCCAGCAGCCACCAACTAGCGGGGGCCCTCAATGAGCAGTTCTTC
-	TRBJ1-2	TRBV20-1	-	CSASEQESGYTF	TGCAGTGCTAGTGAACAGGAGTCAGGCTACACCTTC
-	TRBJ1-2	TRBV6-6	-	CASSYSDTDYGYTF	TGTGCCAGCAGTTACTCGGACACGGACTATGGCTACACCTTC
-	TRBJ2-7	TRBV28	once	CASSLGRGTNEQYF	TGTGCCAGCAGTTTAGGTAGGGGTACCAACGAGCAGTACTTC
TRBD2	TRBJ2-2	TRBV11-2	-	CASSLDLAGAGGELFF	TGTGCCAGCAGCTTAGACCTAGCGGGAGCCGGCGGGGAGCTGTTTTTT
-	TRBJ1-5	TRBV3-1/TRBV3-2	-	CASSQDGGQPQHF	TGTGCCAGCAGCCAAGACGGCGGACAGCCCCAGCATTTT
-	TRBJ2-3	TRBV25-1	-	CASSEFYRSTDTQYF	TGTGCCAGCAGTGAATTTTACAGGAGCACAGATACGCAGTATTTT
TRBD2	TRBJ2-1	TRBV7-9	-	CASSLASGLFHNEQFF	TGTGCCAGCAGCTTAGCATCGGGACTATTCCACAATGAGCAGTTCTTC
TRBD2	TRBJ2-3	TRBV11-3	-	CASSLRLAGQDTQYF	TGTGCCAGCAGCCTACGACTAGCGGGGCAGGATACGCAGTATTTT
-	TRBJ1-6	TRBV27	few	CASSYHRYSSPLHF	TGTGCCAGCAGTTATCACAGGTATAGTTCACCCCTCCACTTT
TRBD1	TRBJ1-4	TRBV5-5	-	CASSLAGQVGEKLFF	TGTGCCAGCAGCTTGGCGGGACAGGTTGGAGAAAAACTGTTTTTT
TRBD1	TRBJ1-2	TRBV24-1	-	CATSSTGSSYGYTF	TGTGCCACCAGTTCGACAGGGTCGAGCTATGGCTACACCTTC
TRBD1	TRBJ1-2	TRBV3-1/TRBV3-2	-	CASSQSTGAYGYTF	TGTGCCAGCAGCCAGAGCACAGGGGCCTATGGCTACACCTTC
-	TRBJ2-5	TRBV27	once	CASGSGGFQETQYF	TGTGCCAGCGGCAGTGGAGGGTTTCAAGAGACCCAGTACTTC
TRBD2	TRBJ2-1	TRBV13	-	CASSSRTSGGLYNEQFF	TGTGCCAGCAGCTCCAGGACTAGCGGGGGCCTTTACAATGAGCAGTTCTTC
TRBD1	TRBJ1-2	TRBV5-1	-	CASSLIGTGDGYTF	TGCGCCAGCAGCCTCATCGGGACAGGAGATGGCTACACCTTC
-	TRBJ1-2	TRBV19	-	CASSIETAYGYTF	TGTGCCAGTAGTATAGAGACAGCCTATGGCTACACCTTC
-	TRBJ1-1	TRBV19	-	CASSPRGVTTEAFF	TGTGCCAGTAGTCCCAGGGGAGTGACCACTGAAGCTTTCTTT
-	TRBJ2-7	TRBV28	-	CASSFSSYEQYF	TGTGCCAGCAGTTTTTCGTCCTACGAGCAGTACTTC
-	TRBJ1-1	TRBV19	-	CASKEGWGMNTEAFF	TGTGCCTCTAAGGAGGGATGGGGGATGAACACTGAAGCTTTCTTT
-	TRBJ2-1	TRBV6-5	once	CASGGSSYNEQFF	TGTGCCAGCGGGGGCTCCTCCTACAATGAGCAGTTCTTC
-	TRBJ2-3	TRBV7-6	-	CASSPGVRTDTQYF	TGTGCCAGCAGCCCCGGGGTCCGCACAGATACGCAGTATTTT
TRBD2	TRBJ2-1	TRBV5-4	few	CASSLRGGYNEQFF	TGTGCCAGCAGCTTGCGGGGGGGCTACAATGAGCAGTTCTTC
TRBD1	TRBJ1-4	TRBV28	-	CASSPTGDSEKLFF	TGTGCCAGCAGTCCGACAGGGGATTCTGAAAAACTGTTTTTT
TRBD1	TRBJ1-1	TRBV29-1	-	CSVSTGIDTEAFF	TGCAGCGTGTCGACAGGGATCGACACTGAAGCTTTCTTT
-	TRBJ2-3	TRBV7-8	-	CASSFTFGGGSSTDTQYF	TGTGCCAGCAGCTTCACTTTCGGGGGCGGGAGTTCGACAGATACGCAGTATTTT
TRBD1	TRBJ1-1	TRBV27	-	CASSLTGGLNTEAFF	TGTGCCAGCAGTTTGACAGGGGGCTTGAACACTGAAGCTTTCTTT
TRBD1	TRBJ1-5	TRBV4-1	-	CASSSRDGQGVSLYSNQPQHF	TGCGCCAGCAGCTCCCGCGATGGACAGGGGGTTTCTCTCTATAGCAATCAGCCCCAGCATTTT
TRBD1	TRBJ1-1	TRBV6-5	-	CASSYQTGMAEAFF	TGTGCCAGCAGTTACCAGACAGGGATGGCTGAAGCTTTCTTT
TRBD1	TRBJ1-1	TRBV6-2/TRBV6-3	-	CASSYYGTGMGTEAFF	TGTGCCAGCAGTTACTACGGGACAGGGATGGGCACTGAAGCTTTCTTT
-	TRBJ2-1	TRBV21-1	-	CASSLVPLAYNEQFF	TGTGCCAGCAGCTTGGTCCCCCTTGCGTACAATGAGCAGTTCTTC
-	TRBJ1-2	TRBV27	-	CASRAGSYGYTF	TGTGCCAGCAGGGCGGGGAGCTATGGCTACACCTTC
-	TRBJ1-5	TRBV9	-	CASSVGGEGSNQPQHF	TGTGCCAGCAGCGTAGGGGGAGAGGGCAGCAATCAGCCCCAGCATTTT
-	TRBJ1-2	TRBV7-9	-	CASSFLGNRANYGYTF	TGTGCCAGCAGCTTCTTGGGAAACAGGGCGAACTATGGCTACACCTTC
TRBD1	TRBJ1-1	TRBV19	-	CASSPNPTRGRWVEAFF	TGTGCCAGTAGTCCCAATCCCACCAGGGGGAGGTGGGTTGAAGCTTTCTTT
TRBD1	TRBJ1-1	TRBV5-5	-	CASSSNRGYTEAFF	TGTGCCAGCAGCTCAAACAGGGGTTATACTGAAGCTTTCTTT
-	TRBJ2-2	TRBV9	-	CASSVAGSGVNTGELFF	TGTGCCAGCAGCGTAGCGGGGTCGGGAGTGAACACCGGGGAGCTGTTTTTT
-	TRBJ1-4	TRBV7-9	-	CASSQEGAQSGKLFF	TGTGCCAGCAGCCAAGAGGGCGCCCAGTCGGGAAAACTGTTTTTT
TRBD1	TRBJ1-2	TRBV18	-	CASSPPDRGVYGYTF	TGTGCCAGCTCACCCCCGGACAGGGGAGTCTATGGCTACACCTTC
-	TRBJ1-5	TRBV5-6	-	CASSWGGQPQHF	TGTGCCAGCAGCTGGGGGGGTCAGCCCCAGCATTTT
-	TRBJ2-1	TRBV11-3	few	CASSLVEARDGEQFF	TGTGCCAGCAGCTTAGTGGAAGCGAGAGACGGGGAGCAGTTCTTC
-	TRBJ2-7	TRBV7-2	-	CASSLGGVLYEQYF	TGTGCCAGCAGCTTAGGGGGGGTTCTCTACGAGCAGTACTTC
TRBD1	TRBJ2-1	TRBV19	-	CASSIWGPGGPRSYNEQFF	TGTGCCAGTAGTATATGGGGACCAGGGGGCCCGAGGTCCTACAATGAGCAGTTCTTC
-	TRBJ2-2	TRBV5-4	-	CASSFRGFTGELFF	TGTGCCAGCAGCTTTAGGGGCTTCACCGGGGAGCTGTTTTTT
-	TRBJ2-5	TRBV3-1/TRBV3-2	-	CASSQQSEGVLRETQYF	TGTGCCAGCAGCCAACAGTCTGAGGGGGTCCTCCGGGAGACCCAGTACTTC
-	TRBJ2-3	TRBV3-1/TRBV3-2	-	CASSHDRTDTQYF	TGTGCCAGCAGCCATGACAGGACAGATACGCAGTATTTT